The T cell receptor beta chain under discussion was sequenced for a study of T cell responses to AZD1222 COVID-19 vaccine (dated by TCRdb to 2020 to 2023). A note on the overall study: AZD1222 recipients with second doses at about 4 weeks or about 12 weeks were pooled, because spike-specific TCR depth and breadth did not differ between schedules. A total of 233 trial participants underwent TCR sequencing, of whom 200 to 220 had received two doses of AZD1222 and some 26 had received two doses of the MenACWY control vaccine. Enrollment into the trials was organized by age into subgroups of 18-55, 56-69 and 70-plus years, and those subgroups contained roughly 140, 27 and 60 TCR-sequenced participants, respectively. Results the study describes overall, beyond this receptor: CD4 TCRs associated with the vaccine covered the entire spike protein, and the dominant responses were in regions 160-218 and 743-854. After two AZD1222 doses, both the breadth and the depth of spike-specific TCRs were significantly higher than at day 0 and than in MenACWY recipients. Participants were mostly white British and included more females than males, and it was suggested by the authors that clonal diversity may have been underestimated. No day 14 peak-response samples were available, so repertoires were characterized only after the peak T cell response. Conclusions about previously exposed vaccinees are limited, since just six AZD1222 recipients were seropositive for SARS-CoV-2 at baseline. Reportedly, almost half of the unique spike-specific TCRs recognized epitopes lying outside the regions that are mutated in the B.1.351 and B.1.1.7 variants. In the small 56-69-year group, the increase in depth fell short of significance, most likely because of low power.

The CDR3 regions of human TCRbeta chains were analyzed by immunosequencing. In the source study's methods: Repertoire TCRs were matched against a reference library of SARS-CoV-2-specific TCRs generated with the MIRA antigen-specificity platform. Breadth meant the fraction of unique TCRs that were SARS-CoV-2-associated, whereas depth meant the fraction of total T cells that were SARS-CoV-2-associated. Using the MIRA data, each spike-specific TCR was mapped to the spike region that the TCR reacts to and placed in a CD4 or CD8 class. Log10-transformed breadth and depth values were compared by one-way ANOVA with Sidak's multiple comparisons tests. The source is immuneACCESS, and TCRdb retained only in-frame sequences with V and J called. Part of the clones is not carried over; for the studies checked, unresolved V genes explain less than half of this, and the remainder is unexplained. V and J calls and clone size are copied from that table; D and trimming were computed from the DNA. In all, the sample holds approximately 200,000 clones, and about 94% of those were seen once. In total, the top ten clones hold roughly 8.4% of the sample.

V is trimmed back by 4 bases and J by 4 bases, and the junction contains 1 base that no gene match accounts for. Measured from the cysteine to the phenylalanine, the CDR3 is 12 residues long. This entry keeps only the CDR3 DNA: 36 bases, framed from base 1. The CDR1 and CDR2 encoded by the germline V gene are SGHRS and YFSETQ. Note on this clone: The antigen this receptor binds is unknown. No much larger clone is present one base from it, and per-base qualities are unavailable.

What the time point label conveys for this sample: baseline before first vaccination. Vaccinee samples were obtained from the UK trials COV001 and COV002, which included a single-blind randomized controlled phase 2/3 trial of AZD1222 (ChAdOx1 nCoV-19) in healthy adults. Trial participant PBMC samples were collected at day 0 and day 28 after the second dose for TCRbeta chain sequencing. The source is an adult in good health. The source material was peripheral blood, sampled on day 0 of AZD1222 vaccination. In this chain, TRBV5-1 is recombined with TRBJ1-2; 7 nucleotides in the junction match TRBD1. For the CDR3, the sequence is CASSRDSYGYTF. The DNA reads TGCGCCAGCAGCCGGGACAGCTATGGCTACACCTTC.